This T cell receptor (beta chain) stems from a study of memory CD4+ T cells and cytomegalovirus serostatus. Study at large: Of the healthy Belgian adults, 9 were CMV seropositive and 24 seronegative. Notes on the study in general: The CMV-associated TCR signature appears largely within the CD4+ memory repertoire.

With regard to this clone: No antigen is known for it.

Single viable CD3+CD4+CD8-CD45RO+ cells were sorted as the memory CD4+ T cells. Original methodology: After removing out-of-frame reads, approximately 2.2 million distinct TCRbeta sequences remained. TCRdb's copy holds only in-frame clones and misses some; the assay was immunoSEQ multiplex PCR. V and J calls and clone size come straight from that table; D and trimming were deduced from the DNA. The table lists about 75,000 clones, under 80% of them singletons, with roughly 2.6% in the top ten. The CDR3 runs 14 residues. Trimming shortened V by 4 bases and J by 3 bases, and 10 bases separated the two germline ends. Germline-derived CDR1 and CDR2 are KGHSH and LQKENI.

The TCR sequence derives from an adult in good health and CMV-seropositive. The genes are TRBV18 and TRBJ1-3, with D maybe TRBD1 (5 bases). The source material was memory CD4+ T cells from blood. CDR3 sequence (DNA): TGTGCCAGCTCACTGGGGGGAATTGGAAACACCATATATTTT. Its translation is CASSLGGIGNTIYF.